This TCR beta chain was observed in a study of PD-L1 blockade in urothelial cancer. This table comes from immunoSEQ multiplex PCR, and its TCRdb copy is limited to in-frame clones, with some not included. The profile shows 70,000 to 75,000 clones, less than 90% of them singletons. The junction had 5 bases not matched to a gene; V was cut back by 9 bases and J by 0 bases. Germline V CDR1 and CDR2: LNHDA, SQIVND (reference sequence). This CDR3 has 14 amino acids. The chain carries TRBV19 and TRBJ1-3, with 7 bases fitting TRBD1. This TCR derives from a man aged 65-85 years with urothelial cancer. Sample: PBMCs, taken around atezolizumab (anti-PD-L1) treatment. The CDR3 is CASAGQSSGNTIYF. In DNA, the CDR3 is TGTGCCAGCGCGGGACAGAGCTCTGGAAACACCATATATTTT.